This paragraph covers one T cell receptor beta chain sequence. This specimen belongs to a study of blood T cell repertoires in COVID-19. The wider study: Acute and convalescent COVID-19 samples came from the United States, Italy and Spain.

Trimming took off 0 bases at V and 0 bases at J, with 6 bases between the two ends. The length of the CDR3 is 15 residues. Germline CDR1 reads LGHDT; CDR2 reads YNNKEL (reference sequence). In the study's own analysis: For nucleated cells, counts were estimated from reference gene primer amplification. Only in-frame clones appear in the TCRdb table, and some are missing; sequencing was by immunoSEQ multiplex PCR. V and J calls and clone size follow that table, whereas D and trimming were derived from the DNA. This table has some 200,000 clones, 65% to 85% appearing once. The sample comprised peripheral blood. The chain joins TRBV3-1 (or the pseudogene TRBV3-2) to TRBJ1-3; D remains unclear. The source of this sequence is a woman aged 60-75 years with acute or convalescent COVID-19. The CDR3, as DNA: TGTGCCAGCAGCCAAGATCACAGCTCTGGAAACACCATATATTTT. Amino acids: CASSQDHSSGNTIYF.